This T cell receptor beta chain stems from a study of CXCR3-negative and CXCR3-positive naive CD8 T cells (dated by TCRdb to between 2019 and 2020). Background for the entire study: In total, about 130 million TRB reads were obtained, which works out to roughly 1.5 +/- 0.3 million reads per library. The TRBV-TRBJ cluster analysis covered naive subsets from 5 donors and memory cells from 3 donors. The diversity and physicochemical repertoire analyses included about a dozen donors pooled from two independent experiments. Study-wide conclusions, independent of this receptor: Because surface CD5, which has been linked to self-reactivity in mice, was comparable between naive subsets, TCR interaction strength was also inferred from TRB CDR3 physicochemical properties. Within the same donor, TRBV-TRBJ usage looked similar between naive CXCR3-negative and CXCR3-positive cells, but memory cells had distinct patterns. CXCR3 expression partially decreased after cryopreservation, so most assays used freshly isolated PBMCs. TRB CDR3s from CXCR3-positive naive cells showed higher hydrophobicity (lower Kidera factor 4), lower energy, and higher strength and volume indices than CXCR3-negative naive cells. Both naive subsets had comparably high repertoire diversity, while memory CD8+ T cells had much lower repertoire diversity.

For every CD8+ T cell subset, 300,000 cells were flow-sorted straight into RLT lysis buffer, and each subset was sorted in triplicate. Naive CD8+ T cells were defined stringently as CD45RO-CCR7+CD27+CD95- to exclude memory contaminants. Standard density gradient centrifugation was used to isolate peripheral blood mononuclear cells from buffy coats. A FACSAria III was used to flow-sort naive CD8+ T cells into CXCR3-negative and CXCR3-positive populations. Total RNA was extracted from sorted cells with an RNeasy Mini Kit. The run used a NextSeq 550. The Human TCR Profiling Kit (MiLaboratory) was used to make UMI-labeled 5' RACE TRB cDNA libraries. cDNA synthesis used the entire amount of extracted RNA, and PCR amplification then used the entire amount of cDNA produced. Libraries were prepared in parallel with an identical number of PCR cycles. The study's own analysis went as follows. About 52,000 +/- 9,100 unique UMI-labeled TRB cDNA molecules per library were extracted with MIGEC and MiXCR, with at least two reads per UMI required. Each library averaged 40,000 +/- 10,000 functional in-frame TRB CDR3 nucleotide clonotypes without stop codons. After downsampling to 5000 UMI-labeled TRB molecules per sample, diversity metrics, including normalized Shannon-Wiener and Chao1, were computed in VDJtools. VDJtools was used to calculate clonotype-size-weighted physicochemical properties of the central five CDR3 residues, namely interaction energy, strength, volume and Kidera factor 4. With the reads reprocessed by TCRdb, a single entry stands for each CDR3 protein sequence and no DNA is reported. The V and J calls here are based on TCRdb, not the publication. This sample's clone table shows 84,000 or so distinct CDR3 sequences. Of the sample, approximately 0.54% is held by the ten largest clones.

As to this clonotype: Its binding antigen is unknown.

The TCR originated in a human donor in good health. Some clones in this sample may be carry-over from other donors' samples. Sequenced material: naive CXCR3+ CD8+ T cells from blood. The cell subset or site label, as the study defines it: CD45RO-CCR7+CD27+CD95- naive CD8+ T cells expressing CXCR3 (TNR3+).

The CDR3 loop reads CASSGPFLREQYF. The chain uses TRBV7-9 and TRBJ2-7. The germline V gene (reference sequence) supplies CDR1 SEHNR and CDR2 FQNEAQ. The CDR3 contains 13 residues, cysteine and phenylalanine counted. DNA is not on record.